These 9 T cell receptor beta chains share one sample of origin, sequenced in a study of CD8 T cells in Susac syndrome (dated by TCRdb to the late 2010s). The library was prepared using the immunoSEQ multiplex PCR assay. RNA was extracted using the RNeasy kit, and roughly 0.5 to 1 ug of the RNA was reverse transcribed with random hexamers. The raw public reads went through TCRdb reprocessing: fastp at Q25, MiXCR clone calling, in-frame beta chains kept. Records with the same CDR3 protein are collapsed into one entry carrying the most frequent genes and DNA. Across this sample there are a few hundred thousand distinct CDR3 sequences, with over 75% seen only once. Clones ranked in the top ten supply roughly 0.2% of the sample. What was sequenced was CD8+ T cells from PBMCs. These receptors all come from a human donor with multiple sclerosis.

The chain recombines TRBV6-1 with TRBJ1-5, with TRBD1 identical over 10 bases. The CDR3 loop spans 16 amino acids. Germline values: CDR1 MNHNS, CDR2 SASEGT. With 6 bases clipped from V and 2 bases from J, the junction kept 7 bases outside the gene matches. DNA of the CDR3: TGTGCCAGCAGGACAGGGGGCTTCGCGGGCAATCAGCCCCAGCATTTT. Translation: CASRTGGFAGNQPQHF.

This rearrangement joins TRBV13 to TRBJ2-5; 13 bases are shared with TRBD2. This CDR3 has 17 amino acids. The germline V gene has CDR1 PRHDT and CDR2 FYEKMQ (reference sequence). Germline trimming cut 5 bases from V and 5 bases from J; bases unmatched to any gene: 11. This CDR3 is CASSLGTSGMGRETQYF. CDR3 nucleotide sequence: TGTGCCAGCAGCCTGGGGACTAGCGGGATGGGAAGGGAGACCCAGTACTTC.

The chain links TRBV20-1 to TRBJ2-3; 7 bases align to TRBD2. This CDR3 comprises 14 residues. Losses at the gene ends were 5 bases for V and 3 bases for J; bases not matched to a gene: 8. Germline V gene sequence: CDR1 DFQATT, CDR2 SNEGSKA (reference sequence). Written as DNA, the CDR3 is TGCAGTGCTCAGCGCGGGAGCCGTACAGATACGCAGTATTTT. Amino acids: CSAQRGSRTDTQYF.

The genes are TRBV6-6 and TRBJ2-5; perhaps D is TRBD1 or TRBD2 (5 bases each). With 0 bases removed from V and 4 bases from J, the gap between germline ends came to 12 bases. There are 15 residues in the CDR3. The germline gives CDR1 MNHNY, CDR2 SVGAGI (reference sequence). CDR3 sequence reads: CASSYSVAGRETQYF. The CDR3 nucleotides are TGTGCCAGCAGTTACTCGGTGGCAGGGAGAGAGACCCAGTACTTC.

V usage is TRBV18 and J usage is TRBJ2-7; D is undetermined. V was shortened by 2 bases and J by 3 bases, with 8 bases between the two germline ends. CDR1 and CDR2 (germline): KGHSH, LQKENI. CDR3 length equals 13 residues. CDR3 sequence reads: CASSPVAYYEQYF. CDR3 DNA sequence: TGTGCCAGCTCACCAGTGGCGTACTACGAGCAGTACTTC.

V usage is TRBV29-1 and J usage is TRBJ2-7; D might be TRBD1 (5 bases). Between the trimmed V and J ends, which lost 3 bases and 3 bases, there was a span of 12 bases. Germline CDR1 and CDR2: SQVTM and ANQGSEA. The CDR3 sequence is 13 residues long. CDR3 sequence (DNA): TGCAGCGTTGAGTCAGGGTTGGGCTACGAGCAGTACTTC. Encoded protein: CSVESGLGYEQYF.

V and J are TRBV6-6 and TRBJ2-7; possible D gene TRBD2, 6 bases. Germline lookup yields CDR1 MNHNY and CDR2 SVGAGI (reference sequence). CDR3 size: 16 residues. Trimming stripped 0 bases from V and 1 base from J, with 13 bases between. This CDR3 reads CASSYSSREPSYEQYF. In nucleotides, the CDR3 is TGTGCCAGCAGTTACTCGTCGCGGGAACCTTCCTACGAGCAGTACTTC.

V and J are TRBV4-1 and TRBJ2-5, with D unclear. Trimming shortened V by 3 bases and J by 5 bases, and 13 bases separated the two germline ends. The CDR3 is 14 residues long. Germline loops: CDR1 MGHRA, CDR2 YSYEKL. The DNA for the CDR3 is TGCGCCAGCAGCCATCCCTTAAATTCGGAGACCCAGTACTTC. Its translation: CASSHPLNSETQYF.

V and J are TRBV23-1 and TRBJ1-1, with 7 nucleotides matching TRBD1. TRBV23-1 is placed among ORFs of uncertain function. Trimming took 6 bases from V and 3 from J; bases not matched to a gene: 4. CDR3 size: 13 residues. CDR3 DNA sequence: TGCGCCAGCAGGACAGGGAAGGACACTGAAGCTTTCTTT. Its protein is CASRTGKDTEAFF.